The T cell receptor (beta chain) described here comes from a study of blood T cell repertoires in COVID-19. Overall study context: The cDNA or gDNA used as material had been derived from T cells, B-cell-depleted T cells, or PBMCs.

The data were produced by immunoSEQ multiplex PCR, yet TCRdb's version contains in-frame clones alone and is incomplete. The sample yields hundreds of thousands of clones, approximately 91% seen once. The ends lost 1 base at V and 4 bases at J; junction bases unmatched: 6. The CDR3 contains 16 residues. Germline CDR1 LNHDA, CDR2 SQIVND (reference sequence). The V and J genes are TRBV19 and TRBJ2-3; the match to TRBD2 covers 9 bases. Material for sequencing was peripheral blood. The receptor's source is a man aged 40-49 years with acute or convalescent COVID-19. This CDR3 reads CASSIVAGGRADTQYF. DNA of the CDR3: TGTGCCAGTAGTATAGTCGCGGGAGGGCGGGCAGATACGCAGTATTTT.